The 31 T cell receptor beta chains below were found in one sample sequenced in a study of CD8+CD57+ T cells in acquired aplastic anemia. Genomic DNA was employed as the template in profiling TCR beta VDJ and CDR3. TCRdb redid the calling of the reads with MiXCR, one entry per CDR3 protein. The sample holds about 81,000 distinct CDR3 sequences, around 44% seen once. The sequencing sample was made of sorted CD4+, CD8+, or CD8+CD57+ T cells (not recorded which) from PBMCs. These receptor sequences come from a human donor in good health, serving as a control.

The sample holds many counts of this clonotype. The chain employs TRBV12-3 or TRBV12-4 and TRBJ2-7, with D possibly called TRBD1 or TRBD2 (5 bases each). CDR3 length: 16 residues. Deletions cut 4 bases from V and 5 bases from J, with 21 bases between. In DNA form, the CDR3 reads TGTGCCAGCAGTTCGCCAGACGGGACCTACGGAAACGAGCAGTACTTC. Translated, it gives CASSSPDGTYGNEQYF.

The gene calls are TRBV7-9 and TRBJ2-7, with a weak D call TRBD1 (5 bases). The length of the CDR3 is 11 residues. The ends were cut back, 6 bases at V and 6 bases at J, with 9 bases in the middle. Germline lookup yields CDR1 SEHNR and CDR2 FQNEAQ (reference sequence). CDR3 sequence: CASSRGSEQYF. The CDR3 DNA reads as TGTGCCAGCAGTAGGGGTTCCGAGCAGTACTTC.

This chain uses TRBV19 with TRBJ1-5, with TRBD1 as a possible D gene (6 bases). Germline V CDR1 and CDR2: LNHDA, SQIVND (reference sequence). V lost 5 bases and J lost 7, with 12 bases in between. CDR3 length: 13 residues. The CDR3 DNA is TGTGCCAGTAGTGCGCCGGGACAACAGCCCCAGCATTTT. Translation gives CASSAPGQQPQHF.

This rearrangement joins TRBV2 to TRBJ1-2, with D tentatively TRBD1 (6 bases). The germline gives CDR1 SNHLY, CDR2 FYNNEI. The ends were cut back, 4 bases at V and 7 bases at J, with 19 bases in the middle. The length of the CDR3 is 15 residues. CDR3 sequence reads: CASSVVGQSLLGYTF. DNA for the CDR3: TGTGCCAGCAGTGTCGTGGGACAATCCCTCCTTGGCTACACCTTC.

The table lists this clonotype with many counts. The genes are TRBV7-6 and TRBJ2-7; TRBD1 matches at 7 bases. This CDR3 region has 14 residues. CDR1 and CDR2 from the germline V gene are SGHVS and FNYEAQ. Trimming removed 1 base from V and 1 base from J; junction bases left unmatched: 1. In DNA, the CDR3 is TGTGCCAGCAGCTTAGAGACAGGGTCCTACGAGCAGTACTTC. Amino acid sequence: CASSLETGSYEQYF. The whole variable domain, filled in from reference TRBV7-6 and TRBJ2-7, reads GAGVSQSPRYKVTKRGQDVALRCDPISGHVSLYWYRQALGQGPEFLTYFNYEAQQDKSGLPNDRFSAERPEGSISTLTIQRTEQRDSAMYRCASSLETGSYEQYFGPGTRLTVT.

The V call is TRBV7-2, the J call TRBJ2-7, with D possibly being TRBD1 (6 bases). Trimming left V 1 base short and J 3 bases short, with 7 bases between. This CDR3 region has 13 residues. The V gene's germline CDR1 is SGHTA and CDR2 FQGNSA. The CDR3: CASSLDRVYEQYF. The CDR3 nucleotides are TGTGCCAGCAGCTTAGACAGGGTCTACGAGCAGTACTTC.

The CDR3 loop reads CASSLAAGTGELFF. CDR3 in DNA: TGTGCCAGCAGCTTAGCCGCTGGGACCGGGGAGCTGTTTTTT. The chain joins TRBV7-7 to TRBJ2-2, with no clear D. The CDR3 length is 14 residues. The V end was cut by 0 bases, the J end by 5 bases, with 7 bases between. Germline V gene sequence: CDR1 SSHAT, CDR2 FNYEAQ (reference sequence).

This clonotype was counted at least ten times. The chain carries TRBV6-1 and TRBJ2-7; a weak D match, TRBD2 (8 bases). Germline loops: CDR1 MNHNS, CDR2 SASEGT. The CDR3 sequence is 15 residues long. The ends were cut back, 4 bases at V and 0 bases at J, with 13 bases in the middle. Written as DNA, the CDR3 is TGTGCCAGCAGTGTAGCGGGACAGAGCTCCTACGAGCAGTACTTC. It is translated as CASSVAGQSSYEQYF.

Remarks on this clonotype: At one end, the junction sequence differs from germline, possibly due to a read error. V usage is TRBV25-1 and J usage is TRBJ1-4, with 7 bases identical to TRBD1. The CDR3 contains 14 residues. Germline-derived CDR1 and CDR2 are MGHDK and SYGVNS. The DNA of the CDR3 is TGTGCCAGCAGTCGACAGGGAACTAATGAGAAACTGTTTTTT. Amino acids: CASSRQGTNEKLFF.

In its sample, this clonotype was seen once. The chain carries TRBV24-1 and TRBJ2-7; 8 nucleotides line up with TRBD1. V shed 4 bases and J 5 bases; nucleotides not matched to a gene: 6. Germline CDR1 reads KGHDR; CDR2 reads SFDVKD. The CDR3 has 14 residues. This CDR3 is CATSESDRGNEQYF. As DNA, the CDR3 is TGTGCCACCAGTGAATCCGACAGGGGAAACGAGCAGTACTTC.

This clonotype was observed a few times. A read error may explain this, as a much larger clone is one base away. CDR3 DNA: TGTGCCAGCAGCTTGGGGGATAACACTGAAGCTTTCTTT. It codes for CASSLGDNTEAFF. V usage is TRBV11-3 and J usage is TRBJ1-1, with TRBD1 as a possible D gene (5 bases). The CDR3 runs to 13 residues. Looked up from germline, CDR1 is SGHNT and CDR2 is YENEEA. V was clipped by 3 bases and J by 2 bases, with 7 bases between them. Full variable domain (missing parts from reference TRBV11-3 and TRBJ1-1): EAGVVQSPRYKIIEKKQPVAFWCNPISGHNTLYWYLQNLGQGPELLIRYENEEAVDDSQLPKDRFSAERLKGVDSTLKIQPAELGDSAVYLCASSLGDNTEAFFGQGTRLTVV.

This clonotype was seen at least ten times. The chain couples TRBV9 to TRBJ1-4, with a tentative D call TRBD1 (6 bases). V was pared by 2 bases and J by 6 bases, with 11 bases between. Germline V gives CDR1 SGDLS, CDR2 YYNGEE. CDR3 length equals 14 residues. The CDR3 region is CASSVKGVDEKLFF. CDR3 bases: TGTGCCAGCAGCGTCAAGGGGGTAGATGAAAAACTGTTTTTT.

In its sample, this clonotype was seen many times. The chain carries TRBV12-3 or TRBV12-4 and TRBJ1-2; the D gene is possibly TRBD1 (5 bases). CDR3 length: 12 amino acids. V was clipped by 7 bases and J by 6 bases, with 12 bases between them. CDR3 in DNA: TGTGCCAGCACCGACCGGGGCCATGGCTACACCTTC. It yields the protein CASTDRGHGYTF.

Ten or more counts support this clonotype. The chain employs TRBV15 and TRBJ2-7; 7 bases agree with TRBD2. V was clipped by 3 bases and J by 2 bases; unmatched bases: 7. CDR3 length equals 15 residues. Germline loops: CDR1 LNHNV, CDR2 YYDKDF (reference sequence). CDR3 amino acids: CATSSQSGATYEQYF. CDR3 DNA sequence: TGTGCCACCAGCAGTCAAAGCGGGGCGACCTACGAGCAGTACTTC.

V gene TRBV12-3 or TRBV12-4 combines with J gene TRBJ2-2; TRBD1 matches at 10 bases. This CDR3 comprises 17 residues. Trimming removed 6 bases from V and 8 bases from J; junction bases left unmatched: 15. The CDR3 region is CASSPPRQGASSGELFF. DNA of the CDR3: TGTGCCAGCAGCCCCCCCCGACAGGGGGCCTCCTCTGGGGAGCTGTTTTTT.

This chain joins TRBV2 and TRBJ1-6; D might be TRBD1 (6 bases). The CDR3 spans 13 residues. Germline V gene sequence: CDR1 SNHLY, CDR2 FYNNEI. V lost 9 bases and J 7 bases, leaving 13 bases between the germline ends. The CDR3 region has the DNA TGTGCCAGTATAGTAACAGGGAATTCACCCCTCCACTTT. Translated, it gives CASIVTGNSPLHF.

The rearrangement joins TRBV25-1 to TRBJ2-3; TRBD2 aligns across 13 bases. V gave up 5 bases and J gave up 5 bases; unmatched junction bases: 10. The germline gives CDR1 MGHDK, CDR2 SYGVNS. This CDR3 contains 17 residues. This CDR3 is CASSPGTSGAPRDTQYF. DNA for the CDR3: TGTGCCAGCAGTCCGGGGACTAGCGGGGCCCCACGAGATACGCAGTATTTT.

The CDR3 nucleotides are TGTGCCAGCACCCCTGGGGCGGCCGCGCAGTACTTC. Its translation: CASTPGAAAQYF. The rearrangement joins TRBV28 to TRBJ2-7, with a weak D call TRBD1 (5 bases). The CDR3 runs 12 residues. V was pared by 7 bases and J by 9 bases, with 16 bases between. Germline V CDR1 and CDR2: MDHEN, SYDVKM.

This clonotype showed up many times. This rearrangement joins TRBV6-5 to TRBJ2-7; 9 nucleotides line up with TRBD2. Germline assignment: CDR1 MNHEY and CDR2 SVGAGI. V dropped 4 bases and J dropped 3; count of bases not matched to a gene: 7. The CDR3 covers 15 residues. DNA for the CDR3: TGTGCCAGCAGTTGGGGGCGGGAGGGCCTCTACGAGCAGTACTTC. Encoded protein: CASSWGREGLYEQYF.

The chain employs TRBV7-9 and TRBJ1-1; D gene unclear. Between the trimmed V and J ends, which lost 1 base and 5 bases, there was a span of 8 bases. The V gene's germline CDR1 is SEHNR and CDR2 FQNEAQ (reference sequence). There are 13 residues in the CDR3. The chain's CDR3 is CASSLDRTTEAFF. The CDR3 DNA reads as TGTGCCAGCAGCTTAGATCGGACTACTGAAGCTTTCTTT.

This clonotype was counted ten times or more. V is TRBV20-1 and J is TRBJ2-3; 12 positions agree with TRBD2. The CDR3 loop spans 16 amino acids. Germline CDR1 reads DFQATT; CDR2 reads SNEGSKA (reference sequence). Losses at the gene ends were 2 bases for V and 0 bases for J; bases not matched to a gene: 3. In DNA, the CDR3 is TGCAGTGCTAGACTAGCGGGGGGGCCAAGCACAGATACGCAGTATTTT. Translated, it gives CSARLAGGPSTDTQYF.

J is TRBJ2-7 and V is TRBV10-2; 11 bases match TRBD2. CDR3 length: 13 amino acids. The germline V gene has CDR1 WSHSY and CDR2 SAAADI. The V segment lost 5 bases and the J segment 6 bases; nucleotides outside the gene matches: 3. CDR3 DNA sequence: TGCGCCAGCAGTCCCGGGACTAGCGGCGAGCAGTACTTC. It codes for CASSPGTSGEQYF.

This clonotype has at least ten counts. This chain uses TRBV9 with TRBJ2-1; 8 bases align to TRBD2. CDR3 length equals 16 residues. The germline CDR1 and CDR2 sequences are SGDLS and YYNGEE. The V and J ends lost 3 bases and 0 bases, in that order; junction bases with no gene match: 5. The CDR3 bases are TGTGCCAGCAGCGCCACTAGCGGAGTCTCCTACAATGAGCAGTTCTTC. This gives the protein CASSATSGVSYNEQFF.

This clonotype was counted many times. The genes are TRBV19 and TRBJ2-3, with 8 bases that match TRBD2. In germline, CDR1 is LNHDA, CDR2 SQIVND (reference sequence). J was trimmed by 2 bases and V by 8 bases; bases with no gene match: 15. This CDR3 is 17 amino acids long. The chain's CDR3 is CASGEAGGHPVTDTQYF. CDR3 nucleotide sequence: TGTGCCAGTGGGGAGGCGGGGGGCCACCCTGTCACAGATACGCAGTATTTT.

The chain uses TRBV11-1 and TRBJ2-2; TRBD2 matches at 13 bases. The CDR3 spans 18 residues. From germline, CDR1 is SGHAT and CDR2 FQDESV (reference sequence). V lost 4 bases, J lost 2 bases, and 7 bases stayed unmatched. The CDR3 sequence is CASSSGLAGEPNTGELFF. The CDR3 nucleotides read TGTGCCAGCAGCTCTGGACTAGCGGGGGAACCCAACACCGGGGAGCTGTTTTTT. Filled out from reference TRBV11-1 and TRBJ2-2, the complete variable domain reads EAEVAQSPRYKITEKSQAVAFWCDPISGHATLYWYRQILGQGPELLVQFQDESVVDDSQLPKDRFSAERLKGVDSTLKIQPAELGDSAMYLCASSSGLAGEPNTGELFFGEGSRLTVL.

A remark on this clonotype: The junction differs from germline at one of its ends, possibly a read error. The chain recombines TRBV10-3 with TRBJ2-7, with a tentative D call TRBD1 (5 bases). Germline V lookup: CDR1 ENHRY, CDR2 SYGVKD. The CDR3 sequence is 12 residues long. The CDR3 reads CASSDRAKGQYF. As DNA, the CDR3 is TGTGCCAGCAGTGACAGAGCCAAGGGGCAGTACTTC.

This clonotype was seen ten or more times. CDR3 loop: CASSTLSPTDTQYF. CDR3 coding DNA: TGTGCCAGCAGTACCCTCTCCCCCACAGATACGCAGTATTTT. V and J are TRBV25-1 and TRBJ2-3; D is undetermined. This CDR3 is 14 amino acids long. Looked up from germline, CDR1 is MGHDK and CDR2 is SYGVNS. The V gene lost 5 bases and the J gene lost 2 bases, with 11 bases spanning the gap.

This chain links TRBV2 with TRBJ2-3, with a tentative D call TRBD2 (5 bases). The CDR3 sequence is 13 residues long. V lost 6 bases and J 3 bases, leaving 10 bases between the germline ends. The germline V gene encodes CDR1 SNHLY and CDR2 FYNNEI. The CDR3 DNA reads TGTGCCAGCAGGTGGAGGCGAACAGATACGCAGTATTTT. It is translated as CASRWRRTDTQYF.

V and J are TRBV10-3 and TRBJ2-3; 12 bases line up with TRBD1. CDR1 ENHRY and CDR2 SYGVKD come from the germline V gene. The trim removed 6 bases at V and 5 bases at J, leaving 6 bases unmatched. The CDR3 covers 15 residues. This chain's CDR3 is CAIRPGTGGVDTQYF. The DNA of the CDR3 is TGTGCCATCAGGCCCGGGACAGGGGGCGTAGATACGCAGTATTTT.

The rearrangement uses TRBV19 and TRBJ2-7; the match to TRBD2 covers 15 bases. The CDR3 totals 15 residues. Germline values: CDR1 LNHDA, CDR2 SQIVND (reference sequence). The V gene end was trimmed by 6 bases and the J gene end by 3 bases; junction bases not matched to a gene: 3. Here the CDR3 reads CASSRTSGRDYEQYF. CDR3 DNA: TGTGCCAGTAGCCGGACTAGCGGGAGGGACTACGAGCAGTACTTC.

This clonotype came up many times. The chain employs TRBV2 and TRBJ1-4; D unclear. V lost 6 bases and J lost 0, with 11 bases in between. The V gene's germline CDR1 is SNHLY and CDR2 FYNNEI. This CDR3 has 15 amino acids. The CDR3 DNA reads TGTGCCAGCAGGAATCCGATCGCAACTAATGAAAAACTGTTTTTT. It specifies CASRNPIATNEKLFF.